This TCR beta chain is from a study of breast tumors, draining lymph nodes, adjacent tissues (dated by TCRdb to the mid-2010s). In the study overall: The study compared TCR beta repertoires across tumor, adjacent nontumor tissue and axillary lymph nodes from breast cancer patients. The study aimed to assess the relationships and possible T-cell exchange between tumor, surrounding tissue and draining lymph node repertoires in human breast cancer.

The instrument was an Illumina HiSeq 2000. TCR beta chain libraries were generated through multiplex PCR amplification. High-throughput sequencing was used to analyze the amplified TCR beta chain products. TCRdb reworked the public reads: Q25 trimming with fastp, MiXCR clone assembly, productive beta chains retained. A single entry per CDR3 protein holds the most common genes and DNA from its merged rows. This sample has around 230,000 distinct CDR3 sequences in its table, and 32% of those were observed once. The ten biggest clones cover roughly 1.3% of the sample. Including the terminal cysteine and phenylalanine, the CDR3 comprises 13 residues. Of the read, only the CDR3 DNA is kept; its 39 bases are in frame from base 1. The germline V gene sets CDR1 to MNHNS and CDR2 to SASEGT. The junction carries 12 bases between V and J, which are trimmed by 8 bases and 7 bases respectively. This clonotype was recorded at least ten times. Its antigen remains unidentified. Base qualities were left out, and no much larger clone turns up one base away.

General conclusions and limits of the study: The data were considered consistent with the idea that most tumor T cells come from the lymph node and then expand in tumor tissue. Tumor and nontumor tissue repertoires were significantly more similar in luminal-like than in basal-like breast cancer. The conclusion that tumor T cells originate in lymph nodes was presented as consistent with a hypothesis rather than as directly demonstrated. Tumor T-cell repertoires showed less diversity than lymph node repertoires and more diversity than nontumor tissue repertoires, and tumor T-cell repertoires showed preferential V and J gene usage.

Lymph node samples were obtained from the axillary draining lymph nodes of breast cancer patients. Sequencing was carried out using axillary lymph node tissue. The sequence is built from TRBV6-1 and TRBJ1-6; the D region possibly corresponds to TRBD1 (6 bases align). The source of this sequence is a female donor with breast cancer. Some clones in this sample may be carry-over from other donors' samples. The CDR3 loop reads CASHRDTNSPLHF. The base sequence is TGTGCCAGCCACCGGGACACCAATTCACCCCTCCACTTT.